One sample yielded the 22 T cell receptor beta chains listed below, sequenced in a study of shared clonotypes between healthy human individuals. Sequencing used immunoSEQ multiplex PCR; TCRdb keeps in-frame clones, though not all of them. The repertoire holds some 550,000 clones, with 97% as singletons. Sequences were obtained from naive CD4+ T cells sorted from blood. The sample's subset: CD45RA+ positively selected. Source of these receptors: a woman aged 30 to 39 in good health.

This chain uses TRBV6-1 with TRBJ2-5; no clear D gene. Germline assignment: CDR1 MNHNS and CDR2 SASEGT. This CDR3 spans 15 amino acids. Trimming pared 6 bases from V and 2 bases from J, leaving 16 bases between. In nucleotides, the CDR3 is TGTGCCAGCAGCCTCCGGCATGGCACTCAAGAGACCCAGTACTTC. It is translated as CASSLRHGTQETQYF.

The chain joins TRBV30 to TRBJ1-4; D remains unclear. Germline CDR1 and CDR2: GTSNPN and SVGIG (reference sequence). The length of the CDR3 is 15 residues. Between the trimmed V and J ends, which lost 2 bases and 5 bases, there was a span of 15 bases. This CDR3 is CAWSLPTAGNEKLFF. The CDR3 DNA reads TGTGCCTGGAGTCTACCGACGGCAGGAAATGAAAAACTGTTTTTT.

Of note for this clone: The sample contains more than one DNA sequence encoding this CDR3. The V call is TRBV20-1, the J call TRBJ2-7, with D perhaps TRBD1 (5 bases). V shed 6 bases and J shed 4 bases, with 7 bases lying between them. CDR3 length: 10 residues. Germline V gene lookup returns CDR1 DFQATT and CDR2 SNEGSKA (reference sequence). CDR3 sequence (DNA): TGCAGTGCAAGGGGTTACGAGCAGTACTTC. It encodes CSARGYEQYF.

The rearrangement uses TRBV6-5 and TRBJ1-1; TRBD1 is a possible D gene (6 bases). V gave up 4 bases and J gave up 5 bases, with 14 bases separating them. There are 14 residues in the CDR3. The germline CDR1 and CDR2 sequences are MNHEY and SVGAGI. In nucleotides, the CDR3 is TGTGCCAGCAGTTTCACCCAGGGGTCTACTGAAGCTTTCTTT. Translated: CASSFTQGSTEAFF.

This chain links TRBV7-9 with TRBJ2-3; 7 positions match TRBD2. The V gene's germline CDR1 is SEHNR and CDR2 FQNEAQ (reference sequence). CDR3 length: 14 residues. With 6 bases clipped from V and 3 bases from J, the junction kept 6 bases outside the gene matches. The CDR3 DNA follows: TGTGCCAGCAGGTGGCGGGAGCTTACAGATACGCAGTATTTT. Protein: CASRWRELTDTQYF.

J is TRBJ2-1 and V is TRBV5-1; 7 bases are shared with TRBD2. This CDR3 spans 17 amino acids. Germline CDR1 reads SGHRS; CDR2 reads YFSETQ. V trimming: 4 bases; J trimming: 4 bases; junction bases outside the gene matches: 14. CDR3: CASSLLFSSGVYNEQFF. CDR3 nucleotides: TGCGCCAGCAGCCTCTTGTTTTCTAGCGGAGTTTACAATGAGCAGTTCTTC.

This rearrangement joins TRBV11-2 to TRBJ2-4; D possibly corresponds to TRBD2 (5 bases). V lost 3 bases, J lost 0 bases, and 9 bases lay in between. Germline CDR1 and CDR2: SGHAT and FQNNGV. The CDR3 length is 15 residues. The DNA of the CDR3 is TGTGCCAGCAGCTTCCCGAGGGTAGCCAAAAACATTCAGTACTTC. Translated: CASSFPRVAKNIQYF. Using reference TRBV11-2 and TRBJ2-4 for the parts outside the CDR3, the full variable domain is EAGVAQSPRYKIIEKRQSVAFWCNPISGHATLYWYQQILGQGPKLLIQFQNNGVVDDSQLPKDRFSAERLKGVDSTLKIQPAKLEDSAVYLCASSFPRVAKNIQYFGAGTRLSVL.

The chain carries TRBV5-1 and TRBJ1-4; D is possibly TRBD1 (5 bases). V was shortened by 0 bases and J by 1 base, with 7 bases between the two germline ends. Germline V CDR1 and CDR2: SGHRS, YFSETQ. The CDR3 is made up of 15 amino acids. The CDR3 region has the DNA TGCGCCAGCAGCTTGGAGGGGTTAACTAATGAAAAACTGTTTTTT. It codes for CASSLEGLTNEKLFF. Full variable domain (missing parts from reference TRBV5-1 and TRBJ1-4): KAGVTQTPRYLIKTRGQQVTLSCSPISGHRSVSWYQQTPGQGLQFLFEYFSETQRNKGNFPGRFSGRQFSNSRSEMNVSTLELGDSALYLCASSLEGLTNEKLFFGSGTQLSVL.

The rearrangement joins TRBV28 to TRBJ2-7; 7 nucleotides align to TRBD2. Germline trimming cut 3 bases from V and 5 bases from J; bases unmatched to any gene: 10. CDR3 length equals 15 residues. Germline loops: CDR1 MDHEN, CDR2 SYDVKM. The CDR3 DNA reads TGTGCCAGCAGTTTTAGGACTAGGTCGGTCCACGAGCAGTACTTC. It yields the protein CASSFRTRSVHEQYF.

This sequence joins TRBV9 and TRBJ1-1; D gene uncertain. CDR3 size: 14 residues. V lost 0 bases to trimming and J lost 0 bases, with 6 bases between them. CDR1 and CDR2 (germline): SGDLS, YYNGEE. The CDR3 DNA reads TGTGCCAGCAGCGTAGAGAGGGTGAACACTGAAGCTTTCTTT. It specifies CASSVERVNTEAFF.

DNA of the CDR3: TGTGCCAGCTCACCACTATCCGAATACTACGAGCAGTACTTC. Translated, it gives CASSPLSEYYEQYF. V gene TRBV18 combines with J gene TRBJ2-7; D not certain. From germline, CDR1 is KGHSH and CDR2 LQKENI. V was shortened by 1 base and J by 3 bases, with 10 bases between the two germline ends. This CDR3 spans 14 amino acids.

The CDR3 region is CASSLGVTANEQYF. The CDR3 coding sequence is TGCGCCAGCAGCTTGGGAGTGACGGCAAATGAGCAGTACTTC. V gene TRBV5-1 combines with J gene TRBJ2-7; D unresolved. CDR1 and CDR2 from the germline V gene are SGHRS and YFSETQ. The CDR3 contains 14 residues. Trimming took off 0 bases at V and 7 bases at J, with 14 bases between the two ends.

The gene calls are TRBV7-9 and TRBJ2-2; 13 bases are shared with TRBD2. J gave up 6 bases and V 1 base, and 5 bases lay outside the gene matches. This CDR3 is built from 17 residues. Germline V gene data show CDR1 as SEHNR and CDR2 as FQNEAQ (reference sequence). CDR3 coding DNA: TGTGCCAGCAGCTTAGGCGGGACTAGCGGGACCGCCGGGGAGCTGTTTTTT. The encoded protein is CASSLGGTSGTAGELFF.

CDR3 bases: TGTGCCAGCTCACGTACGGGACAGGGGGACTATGGCTACACCTTC. It codes for CASSRTGQGDYGYTF. The chain recombines TRBV18 with TRBJ1-2; 11 bases fit TRBD1. CDR3 length: 15 amino acids. V lost 4 bases, J lost 3 bases, and 4 bases stayed unmatched. Per germline, CDR1 KGHSH and CDR2 LQKENI.

The rearrangement uses TRBV7-9 and TRBJ2-5; maybe TRBD1 (6 bases). CDR1 is SEHNR, CDR2 FQNEAQ, per germline (reference sequence). This CDR3 has 14 amino acids. Trimming pared 5 bases from V and 4 bases from J, leaving 14 bases between. The CDR3 DNA reads as TGTGCCAGCAGCCAGGACAGAGATCGAGAGACCCAGTACTTC. Protein product: CASSQDRDRETQYF. Using reference TRBV7-9 and TRBJ2-5 for the parts outside the CDR3, the full variable domain is DTGVSQNPRHKITKRGQNVTFRCDPISEHNRLYWYRQTLGQGPEFLTYFQNEAQLEKSRLLSDRFSAERPKGSFSTLEIQRTEQGDSAMYLCASSQDRDRETQYFGPGTRLLVL.

This chain joins TRBV7-8 and TRBJ2-6; TRBD1 matches at 7 bases. This CDR3 has 18 residues. V lost 5 bases to trimming and J lost 0 bases; unmatched junction nucleotides: 10. Germline assignment: CDR1 SGHVS and CDR2 FQNEAQ. The CDR3 region is CASSTGQAHNSGANVLTF. DNA for the CDR3: TGTGCCAGCAGCACAGGACAGGCGCATAACTCTGGGGCCAACGTCCTGACTTTC.

The table lists this clone with a few counts. The chain uses TRBV6-6 and TRBJ1-2; D gene ambiguous. Germline lookup yields CDR1 MNHNY and CDR2 SVGAGI (reference sequence). V was shortened by 6 bases and J by 1 base, with 9 bases between the two germline ends. The CDR3 runs 13 residues. Written as DNA, the CDR3 is TGTGCCAGCAGCCCCGGGAATAACTATGGCTACACCTTC. Translation: CASSPGNNYGYTF.

The chain has TRBV6-6 and TRBJ1-1, with D perhaps matching TRBD1 (5 bases). The CDR3 is 15 residues long. Trimming shortened V by 2 bases and J by 1 base, and 11 bases separated the two germline ends. Germline CDR1 and CDR2: MNHNY and SVGAGI (reference sequence). Here the CDR3 DNA reads TGTGCCAGCAGTTACATTGGTGGGGCGAACACTGAAGCTTTCTTT. It yields the protein CASSYIGGANTEAFF.

This clone has just one count. This chain uses TRBV29-1 with TRBJ1-2, with D unclear. Germline V gene sequence: CDR1 SQVTM, CDR2 ANQGSEA. This CDR3 contains 11 residues. The ends were cut back, 4 bases at V and 8 bases at J, with 11 bases in the middle. CDR3 sequence reads: CSVGSLRGYTF. Here the CDR3 DNA reads TGCAGCGTTGGATCCTTGAGGGGCTACACCTTC.

CDR3 region: CASSPGQSVNTQYF. The CDR3 region has the DNA TGCGCCAGCAGCCCGGGACAGAGTGTGAATACGCAGTATTTT. This chain joins TRBV5-1 and TRBJ2-3, with 7 bases lining up with TRBD1. With 4 bases clipped from V and 7 bases from J, the junction kept 9 bases outside the gene matches. The CDR3 spans 14 residues. Germline CDR1 SGHRS, CDR2 YFSETQ.

The CDR3: CASRGQGEDEQYF. Written as DNA, the CDR3 is TGTGCCAGCAGGGGACAGGGGGAGGACGAGCAGTACTTC. The chain couples TRBV6-6 to TRBJ2-7; 11 bases fit TRBD1. The CDR3 is 13 residues long. V dropped 6 bases and J dropped 5; count of bases not matched to a gene: 3. Germline V gene sequence: CDR1 MNHNY, CDR2 SVGAGI (reference sequence).

The chain has TRBV30 and TRBJ1-2; 7 bases line up with TRBD1. The ends lost 3 bases at V and 8 bases at J; junction bases unmatched: 9. Germline lookup yields CDR1 GTSNPN and CDR2 SVGIG (reference sequence). The CDR3 is 13 residues long. The CDR3 nucleotides read TGTGCCTGGAGCTCGACAGGGAAGGAAGGCTACACCTTC. Residues: CAWSSTGKEGYTF.